What follows are 16 T cell receptor beta chains derived from one specimen sequenced in a study of T cell repertoires in cytomegalovirus infection. TCRdb fed the reads into MiXCR, producing one record per CDR3 protein. The sample has 600,000 to 700,000 distinct CDR3 sequences, 33% seen once. Their target antigens are unknown. Sample: cultured PBMCs, taken from culture after CMV antigen stimulation. Receptors were obtained from a human donor in good health (CMV status not recorded). Some clones in this sample may be carry-over from other donors' samples.

This clonotype was observed a few times. This chain connects TRBV19 to TRBJ2-3; a possible D gene is TRBD1 (5 bases). Germline-derived CDR1 and CDR2 are LNHDA and SQIVND (reference sequence). This CDR3 is built from 14 residues. V shed 4 bases and J shed 3 bases, with 11 bases lying between them. CDR3 amino acids: CASSTTDKTDTQYF. CDR3 nucleotide sequence: TGTGCCAGTAGTACCACGGACAAAACAGATACGCAGTATTTT. The whole variable domain, remainder taken from reference TRBV19 and TRBJ2-3, is DGGITQSPKYLFRKEGQNVTLSCEQNLNHDAMYWYRQDPGQGLRLIYYSQIVNDFQKGDIAEGYSVSREKKESFPLTVTSAQKNPTAFYLCASSTTDKTDTQYFGPGTRLTVL.

This chain uses TRBV6-6 with TRBJ2-6; D not certain. Germline V gene lookup returns CDR1 MNHNY and CDR2 SVGAGI (reference sequence). The V end was cut by 6 bases, the J end by 1 base, with 10 bases between. The CDR3 runs 15 residues. The CDR3, as DNA: TGTGCCAGCAGCCACCCTCAGTCTGGGGCCAACGTCCTGACTTTC. Its translation is CASSHPQSGANVLTF.

In this sample, this clonotype turned up many times. This sequence joins TRBV7-8 and TRBJ1-5; a weak D match, TRBD1 (5 bases). The CDR3 totals 16 residues. Trimming left V 4 bases short and J 1 base short, with 14 bases between. From germline, CDR1 is SGHVS and CDR2 FQNEAQ. The CDR3 coding sequence is TGTGCCAGCAGCTCCAGGGTGTTTGGGAGCAATCAGCCCCAGCATTTT. Protein sequence: CASSSRVFGSNQPQHF.

This clonotype appeared many times. The chain links TRBV7-2 to TRBJ2-1; D is undetermined. There are 13 residues in the CDR3. Between the trimmed V and J ends, which lost 5 bases and 1 base, there was a span of 6 bases. The germline CDR1 and CDR2 sequences are SGHTA and FQGNSA. CDR3 coding DNA: TGTGCCAGCAGCCCCGCGTCCTACAATGAGCAGTTCTTC. Residues: CASSPASYNEQFF.

The rearrangement joins TRBV2 to TRBJ1-5, with a tentative D call TRBD1 (5 bases). Germline V gene lookup returns CDR1 SNHLY and CDR2 FYNNEI. Between the trimmed V and J ends, which lost 5 bases and 0 bases, there was a span of 11 bases. There are 15 residues in the CDR3. CDR3 coding DNA: TGTGCCAGCAGTTCGGGACGTCTTAGCAATCAGCCCCAGCATTTT. Its translation is CASSSGRLSNQPQHF.

A single count supports this clonotype. The chain joins TRBV19 to TRBJ1-2; possible D gene TRBD1, 5 bases. The V end was cut by 4 bases, the J end by 1 base, with 10 bases between. Looked up from germline, CDR1 is LNHDA and CDR2 is SQIVND (reference sequence). The CDR3 covers 14 residues. CDR3 sequence reads: CASSTRQNNYGYTF. The CDR3 region has the DNA TGTGCCAGTAGTACCCGACAGAATAACTATGGCTACACCTTC.

This sequence joins TRBV7-2 and TRBJ1-3; D gene ambiguous. V lost 5 bases and J 0 bases, leaving 11 bases between the germline ends. The germline V gene has CDR1 SGHTA and CDR2 FQGNSA. This CDR3 has 15 amino acids. CDR3: CASSDLSISGNTIYF. CDR3 coding DNA: TGTGCCAGCAGCGACCTCAGCATCTCTGGAAACACCATATATTTT.

The gene calls are TRBV5-7 and TRBJ2-3, with D possibly matching TRBD1 (6 bases). TRBV5-7 is marked as an open reading frame, function uncertain. V dropped 9 bases and J dropped 1 base, with 24 bases sitting between them. The CDR3 totals 17 residues. CDR3 sequence: CATPRGHRGGGTDTQYF. CDR3 in DNA: TGTGCCACCCCAAGGGGACACCGAGGGGGAGGCACAGATACGCAGTATTTT.

This chain links TRBV25-1 with TRBJ1-1; D unclear. Trimming took off 0 bases at V and 6 bases at J, with 5 bases between the two ends. CDR1 and CDR2 (germline): MGHDK, SYGVNS. The CDR3 is made up of 12 amino acids. The DNA for the CDR3 is TGTGCCAGCAGTGAATACCAGTCTGAAGCTTTCTTT. This translates into CASSEYQSEAFF.

This clonotype was found many times. The V call is TRBV7-2, the J call TRBJ1-6, with a weak D call TRBD1 (6 bases). Germline assignment: CDR1 SGHTA and CDR2 FQGNSA. V was trimmed by 5 bases and J by 2 bases, leaving 13 bases between them. The length of the CDR3 is 16 residues. CDR3 sequence: CASSPHGGAYNSPLHF. Here the CDR3 DNA reads TGTGCCAGCAGCCCACACGGGGGCGCCTATAATTCACCCCTCCACTTT.

This clonotype was seen more than once but under ten times. The J gene is TRBJ1-6, the V gene TRBV12-3 or TRBV12-4; a possible D gene is TRBD1 (5 bases). The CDR3 contains 14 residues. With 6 bases removed from V and 7 bases from J, the gap between germline ends came to 13 bases. In DNA, the CDR3 is TGTGCCAGCAGCCCTACGCAGGGAAATTCACCCCTCCACTTT. This codes for CASSPTQGNSPLHF.

This clonotype was seen repeatedly, ten times or more. CDR3 sequence: CASSLAGLAGRTDTQYF. For the CDR3, the DNA is TGTGCCAGCAGCTTAGCGGGACTAGCGGGACGCACAGATACGCAGTATTTT. This rearrangement joins TRBV7-2 to TRBJ2-3; 13 bases align to TRBD2. The germline V gene encodes CDR1 SGHTA and CDR2 FQGNSA. Losses at the gene ends were 0 bases for V and 1 base for J; bases not matched to a gene: 1. The CDR3 is 17 residues long. Using reference TRBV7-2 and TRBJ2-3 for the parts outside the CDR3, the full variable domain is GAGVSQSPSNKVTEKGKDVELRCDPISGHTALYWYRQSLGQGLEFLIYFQGNSAPDKSGLPSDRFSAERTGGSVSTLTIQRTQQEDSAVYLCASSLAGLAGRTDTQYFGPGTRLTVL.

This chain uses TRBV27 with TRBJ1-5; D is possibly TRBD1 (6 bases). V was clipped by 6 bases and J by 1 base, with 16 bases between them. Looked up from germline, CDR1 is MNHEY and CDR2 is SMNVEV (reference sequence). CDR3 length: 16 amino acids. In nucleotides, the CDR3 is TGTGCCAGCAGGCCGTCGGGGGCGGGGAGCAATCAGCCCCAGCATTTT. This encodes CASRPSGAGSNQPQHF.

Only a few counts were recorded for this clonotype. This chain links TRBV25-1 with TRBJ1-2, with a tentative D call TRBD1 (5 bases). From germline, CDR1 is MGHDK and CDR2 SYGVNS. The CDR3 loop spans 13 amino acids. The ends were cut back, 2 bases at V and 5 bases at J, with 9 bases in the middle. The DNA of the CDR3 is TGTGCCAGCAGTGAAGGTCCAGGGTATGGCTACACCTTC. As protein: CASSEGPGYGYTF.

This clonotype was seen a handful of times. The rearrangement links TRBV7-8 to TRBJ2-3; 10 bases agree with TRBD2. Germline lookup yields CDR1 SGHVS and CDR2 FQNEAQ. J lost 7 bases, V lost 3 bases, and 1 base had no gene match. The CDR3 spans 13 residues. This CDR3 is CASSFSGGHTQYF. In nucleotides, the CDR3 is TGTGCCAGCAGCTTTAGCGGGGGGCATACGCAGTATTTT.

This clonotype came up a few times. V usage is TRBV4-3 and J usage is TRBJ1-4, with D possibly TRBD1 on 5 matching bases. The germline CDR1 and CDR2 sequences are LGHNA and YSLEER. This CDR3 has 13 residues. V was shortened by 6 bases and J by 6 bases, with 11 bases between the two germline ends. CDR3 in amino acids: CASSLQADEKLFF. CDR3 nucleotide sequence: TGCGCCAGCAGTTTACAGGCTGATGAAAAACTGTTTTTT.